This T cell receptor beta chain is from a study of metastatic and nonmetastatic thyroid tumors. Across the whole study: It was across blood and tumor or nodule tissue from malignant and benign thyroid patients that repertoires were compared. Study outcomes and limitations: Versus benign nodules, malignant thyroid tumors reportedly had significantly higher TCR beta diversity, in blood and tumor.

TCRdb reanalyzed the PCR reads via MiXCR. The sample includes fewer than 7,500 clones, about 37% seen only once; the top ten take approximately 40%. Thyroid surgery had not been preceded by any treatment in any patient. This clone was seen only a few times. Its antigen is not identified. V was pared by 6 bases and J by 1 base, with 18 bases between. The CDR3 consists of 16 residues. CDR1 is MNHEY and CDR2 is SMNVEV in the germline V gene (reference sequence). The sample was tumor tissue. The rearrangement joins TRBV27 to TRBJ2-5, with D possibly matching TRBD2 (5 bases). The source of this sequence is a female donor with papillary thyroid cancer or a benign thyroid nodule (not recorded which). Some clones in this sample may be carry-over from other donors' samples. The CDR3 reads CASRTLESAGQETQYF. The CDR3 nucleotides read TGTGCCAGCAGAACGCTTGAATCGGCGGGCCAAGAGACCCAGTACTTC.